The present entry profiles one T cell receptor beta chain with its context. Its antigen is currently unknown. These data come from a study of cytomegalovirus exposure and HLA in healthy donors. Study-level findings and limits: In a later analysis, HLA-C alleles had the fewest associated TCRs, DRB1 alleles the most.

PCR involved 60 Vbeta and 13 Jbeta primers. Repertoires were generated with immunoSEQ multiplex PCR, while TCRdb's copy carries only in-frame clones and drops some. The sample has more than 95,000 clones. Unrecorded immune exposures were likely, despite nominal health at sampling. Looked up from germline, CDR1 is SQVTM and CDR2 is ANQGSEA. Trimming took 1 base from V and 3 from J; bases not matched to a gene: 2. The CDR3 is 13 amino acids. This TCR derives from a man between 18 and 29 years old in good health and CMV-seronegative. The chain joins TRBV29-1 to TRBJ2-7, with 8 bases fitting TRBD1. The sequencing input was PBMCs. The CDR3 protein is CSVEGTGNYEQYF. The CDR3 bases are TGCAGCGTTGAAGGGACAGGGAACTACGAGCAGTACTTC.